This section outlines one T cell receptor (beta chain) sequence together with its context. Its cognate antigen is unknown. Some clones are missing from TCRdb's copy, which holds only in-frame ones; the method was immunoSEQ multiplex PCR. The sample lists about 88,000 clones, roughly 90% occurring once. Germline loops: CDR1 MNHEY, CDR2 SMNVEV (reference sequence). Trimming pared 6 bases from V and 4 bases from J, leaving 6 bases between. This CDR3 has 11 amino acids. The time point was: pretreatment peripheral blood. Patients were diagnosed with urothelial carcinoma, either locally advanced or metastatic. The record originates from a study of PD-L1 blockade in urothelial cancer. Study information: Specimens of blood held a median count of approximately 150,000 T cells. Study-wide results and caveats: Pretreatment peripheral blood TCR clonality that fell below the median predicted better survival among the patients studied.

Sequencing was performed on PBMCs, taken around atezolizumab (anti-PD-L1) treatment. The chain has TRBV27 and TRBJ1-1; no definite D call. The sequence was collected from a woman over 75 with urothelial cancer. In DNA form, the CDR3 reads TGTGCCAGCAGCCCAGGCACTGAAGCTTTCTTT. Its translation is CASSPGTEAFF.